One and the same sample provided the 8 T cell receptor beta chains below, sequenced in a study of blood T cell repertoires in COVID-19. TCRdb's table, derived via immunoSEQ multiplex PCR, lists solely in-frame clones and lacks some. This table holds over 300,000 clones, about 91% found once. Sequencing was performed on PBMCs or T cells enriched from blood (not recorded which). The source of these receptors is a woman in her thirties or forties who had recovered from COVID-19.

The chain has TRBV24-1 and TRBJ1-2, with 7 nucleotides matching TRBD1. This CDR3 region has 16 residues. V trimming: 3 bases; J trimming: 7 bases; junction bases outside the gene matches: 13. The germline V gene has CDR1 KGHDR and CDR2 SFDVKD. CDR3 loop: CATSDTRQGEEGGYTF. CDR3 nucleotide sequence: TGTGCCACCAGTGATACTCGACAGGGTGAGGAGGGTGGCTACACCTTC.

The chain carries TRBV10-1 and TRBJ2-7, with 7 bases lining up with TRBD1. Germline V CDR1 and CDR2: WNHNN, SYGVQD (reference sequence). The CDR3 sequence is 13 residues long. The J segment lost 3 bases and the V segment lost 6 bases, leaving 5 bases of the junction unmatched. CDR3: CASSHRGSYEQYF. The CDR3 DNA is TGCGCCAGCAGCCACAGGGGAAGCTACGAGCAGTACTTC.

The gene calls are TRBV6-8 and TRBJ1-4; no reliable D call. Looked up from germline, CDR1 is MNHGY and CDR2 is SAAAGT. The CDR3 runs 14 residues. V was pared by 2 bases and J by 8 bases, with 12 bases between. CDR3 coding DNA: TGTGCCAGCAGTTACCCCTACGGGAGGGAAAAACTGTTTTTT. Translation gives CASSYPYGREKLFF.

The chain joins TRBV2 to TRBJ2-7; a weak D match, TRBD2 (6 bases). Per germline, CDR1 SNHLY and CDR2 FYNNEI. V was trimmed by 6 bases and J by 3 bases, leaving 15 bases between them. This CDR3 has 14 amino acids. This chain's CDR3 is CASSPRLVSYEQYF. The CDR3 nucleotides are TGTGCCAGCAGCCCTCGACTAGTAAGCTACGAGCAGTACTTC.

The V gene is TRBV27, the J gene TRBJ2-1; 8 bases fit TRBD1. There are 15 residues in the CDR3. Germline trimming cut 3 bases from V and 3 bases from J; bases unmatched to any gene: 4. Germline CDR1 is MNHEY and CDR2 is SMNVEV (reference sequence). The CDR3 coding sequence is TGTGCCAGCAGTTTCCCACAGGGGGGCTACAATGAGCAGTTCTTC. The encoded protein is CASSFPQGGYNEQFF.

The CDR3 nucleotides are TGCAGTGCTAGTGGCCAGCGGAGAGATACGCAGTATTTT. Its translation: CSASGQRRDTQYF. V gene TRBV20-1 combines with J gene TRBJ2-3, with D maybe TRBD2 (5 bases). The CDR3 loop spans 13 amino acids. Germline V CDR1 and CDR2: DFQATT, SNEGSKA (reference sequence). The ends were cut back, 3 bases at V and 5 bases at J, with 12 bases in the middle.

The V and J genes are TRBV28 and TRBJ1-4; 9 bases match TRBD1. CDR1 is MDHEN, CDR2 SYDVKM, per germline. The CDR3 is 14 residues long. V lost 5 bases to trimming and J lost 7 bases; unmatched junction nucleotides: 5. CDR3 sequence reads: CASSTGGIGEKLFF. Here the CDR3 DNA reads TGTGCCAGCAGTACAGGGGGCATAGGTGAAAAACTGTTTTTT.

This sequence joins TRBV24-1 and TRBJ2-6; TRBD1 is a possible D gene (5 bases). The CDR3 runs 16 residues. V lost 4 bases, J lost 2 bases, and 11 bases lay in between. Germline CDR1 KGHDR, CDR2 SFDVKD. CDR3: CATSESTAAGANVLTF. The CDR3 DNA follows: TGTGCCACCAGTGAATCGACAGCCGCTGGGGCCAACGTCCTGACTTTC.